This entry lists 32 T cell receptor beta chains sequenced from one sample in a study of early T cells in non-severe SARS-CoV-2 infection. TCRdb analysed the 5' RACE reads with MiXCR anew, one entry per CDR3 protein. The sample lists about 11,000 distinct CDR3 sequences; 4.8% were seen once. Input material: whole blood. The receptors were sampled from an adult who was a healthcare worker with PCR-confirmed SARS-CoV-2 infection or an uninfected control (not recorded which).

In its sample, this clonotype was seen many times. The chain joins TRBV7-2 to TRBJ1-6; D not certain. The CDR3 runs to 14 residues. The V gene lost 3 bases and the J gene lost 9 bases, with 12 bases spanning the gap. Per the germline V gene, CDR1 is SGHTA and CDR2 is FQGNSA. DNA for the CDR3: TGTGCCAGCAGCTTTTTAAGCGGAGGTTCACCCCTCCACTTT. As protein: CASSFLSGGSPLHF.

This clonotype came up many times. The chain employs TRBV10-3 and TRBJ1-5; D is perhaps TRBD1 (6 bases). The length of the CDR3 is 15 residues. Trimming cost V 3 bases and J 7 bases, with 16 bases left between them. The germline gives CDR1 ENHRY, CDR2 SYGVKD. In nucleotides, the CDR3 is TGTGCCATCAGTGACCTCAACAGGGATGAACAGCCCCAGCATTTT. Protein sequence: CAISDLNRDEQPQHF.

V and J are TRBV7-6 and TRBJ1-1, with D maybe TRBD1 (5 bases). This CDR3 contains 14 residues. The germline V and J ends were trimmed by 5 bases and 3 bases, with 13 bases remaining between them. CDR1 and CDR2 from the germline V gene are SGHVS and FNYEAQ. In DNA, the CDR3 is TGTGCCAGCAGCGGGGACGGGGTGGACACTGAAGCTTTCTTT. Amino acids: CASSGDGVDTEAFF.

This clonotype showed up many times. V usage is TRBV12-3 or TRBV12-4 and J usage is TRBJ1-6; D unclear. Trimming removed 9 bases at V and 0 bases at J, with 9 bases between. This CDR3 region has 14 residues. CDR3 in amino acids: CASGISSYNSPLHF. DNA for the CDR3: TGTGCCAGTGGTATAAGCTCCTATAATTCACCCCTCCACTTT.

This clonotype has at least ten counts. CDR3 nucleotide sequence: TGTGCCAGCACCATGGGAGGGCGCAGAGAAAAACTGTTTTTT. This sequence encodes CASTMGGRREKLFF. The chain links TRBV12-3 or TRBV12-4 to TRBJ1-4; D remains unclear. Trimming shortened V by 7 bases and J by 8 bases, and 17 bases separated the two germline ends. The CDR3 is made up of 14 amino acids.

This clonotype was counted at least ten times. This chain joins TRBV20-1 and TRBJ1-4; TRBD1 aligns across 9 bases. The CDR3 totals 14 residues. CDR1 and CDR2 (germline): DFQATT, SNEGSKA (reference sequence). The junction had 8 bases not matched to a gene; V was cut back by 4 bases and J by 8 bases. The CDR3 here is CSAISGTGREKLFF. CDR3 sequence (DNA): TGCAGTGCTATATCCGGGACAGGGCGGGAAAAACTGTTTTTT.

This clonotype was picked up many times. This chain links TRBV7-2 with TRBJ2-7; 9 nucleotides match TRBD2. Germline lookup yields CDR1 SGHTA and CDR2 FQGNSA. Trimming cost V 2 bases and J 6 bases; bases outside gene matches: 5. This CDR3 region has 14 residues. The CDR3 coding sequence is TGTGCCAGCAGCTTAAGGCGGGGGGGGTCCGAGCAGTACTTC. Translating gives CASSLRRGGSEQYF.

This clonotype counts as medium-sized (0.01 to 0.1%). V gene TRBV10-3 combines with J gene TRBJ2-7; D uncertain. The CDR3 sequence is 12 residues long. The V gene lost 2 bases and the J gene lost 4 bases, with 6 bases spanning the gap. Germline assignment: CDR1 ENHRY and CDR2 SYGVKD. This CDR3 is CAISEGGYEQYF. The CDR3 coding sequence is TGTGCCATCAGTGAGGGCGGATACGAGCAGTACTTC.

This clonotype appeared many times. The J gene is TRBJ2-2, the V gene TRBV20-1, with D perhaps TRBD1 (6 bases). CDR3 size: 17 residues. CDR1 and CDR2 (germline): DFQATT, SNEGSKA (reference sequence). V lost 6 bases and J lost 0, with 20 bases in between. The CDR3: CSATGPTYLANTGELFF. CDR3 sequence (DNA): TGCAGTGCGACAGGTCCTACGTACCTCGCGAACACCGGGGAGCTGTTTTTT.

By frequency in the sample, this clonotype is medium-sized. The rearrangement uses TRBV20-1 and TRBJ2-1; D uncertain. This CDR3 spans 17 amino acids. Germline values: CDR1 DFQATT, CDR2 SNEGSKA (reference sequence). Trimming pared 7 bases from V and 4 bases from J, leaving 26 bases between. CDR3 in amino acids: CSGTGGLLSSSYNEQFF. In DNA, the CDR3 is TGCAGTGGAACGGGTGGGCTTCTCTCGTCTTCGTACAATGAGCAGTTCTTC.

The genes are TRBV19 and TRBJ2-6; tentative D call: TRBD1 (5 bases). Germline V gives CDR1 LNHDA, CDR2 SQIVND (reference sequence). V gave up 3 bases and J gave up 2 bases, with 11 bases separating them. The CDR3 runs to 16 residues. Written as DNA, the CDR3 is TGTGCCAGTAGTATTGTTCAGGGCGCTGGGGCCAACGTCCTGACTTTC. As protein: CASSIVQGAGANVLTF.

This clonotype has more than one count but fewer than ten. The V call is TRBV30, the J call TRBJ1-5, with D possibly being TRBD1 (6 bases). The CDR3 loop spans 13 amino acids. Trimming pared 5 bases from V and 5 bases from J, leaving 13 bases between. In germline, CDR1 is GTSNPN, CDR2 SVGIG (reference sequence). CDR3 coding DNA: TGTGCCTGGGCCCCGGGGGCGGATCAGCCCCAGCATTTT. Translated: CAWAPGADQPQHF.

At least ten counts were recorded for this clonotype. CDR3 region: CASSFRDRGFGTQYF. Written as DNA, the CDR3 is TGTGCCAGCAGCTTCCGGGACAGGGGATTTGGGACCCAGTACTTC. The chain combines TRBV7-6 with TRBJ2-5, with 10 nucleotides matching TRBD1. Germline assignment: CDR1 SGHVS and CDR2 FNYEAQ. This CDR3 has 15 residues. V lost 3 bases and J lost 7; bases outside the gene matches: 8.

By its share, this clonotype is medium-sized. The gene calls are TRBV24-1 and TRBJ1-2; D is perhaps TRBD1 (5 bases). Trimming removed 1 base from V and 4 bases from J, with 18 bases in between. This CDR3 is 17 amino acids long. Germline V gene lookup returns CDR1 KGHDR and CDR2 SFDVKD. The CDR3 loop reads CATSDFRWPGESYGYTF. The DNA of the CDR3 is TGTGCCACCAGTGATTTCCGTTGGCCGGGGGAGAGCTATGGCTACACCTTC.

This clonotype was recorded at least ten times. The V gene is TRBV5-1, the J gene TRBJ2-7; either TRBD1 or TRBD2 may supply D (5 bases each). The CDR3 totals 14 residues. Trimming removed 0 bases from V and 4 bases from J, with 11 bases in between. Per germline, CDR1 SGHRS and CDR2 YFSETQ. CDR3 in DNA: TGCGCCAGCAGCTTGGACCCGGGACGATACGAGCAGTACTTC. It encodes CASSLDPGRYEQYF.

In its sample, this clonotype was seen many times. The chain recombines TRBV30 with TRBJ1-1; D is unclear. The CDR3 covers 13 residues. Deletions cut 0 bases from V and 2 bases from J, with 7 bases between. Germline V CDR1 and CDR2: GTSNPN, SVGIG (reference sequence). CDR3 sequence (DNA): TGTGCCTGGAGTGTTAGCAGCAACACTGAAGCTTTCTTT. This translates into CAWSVSSNTEAFF.

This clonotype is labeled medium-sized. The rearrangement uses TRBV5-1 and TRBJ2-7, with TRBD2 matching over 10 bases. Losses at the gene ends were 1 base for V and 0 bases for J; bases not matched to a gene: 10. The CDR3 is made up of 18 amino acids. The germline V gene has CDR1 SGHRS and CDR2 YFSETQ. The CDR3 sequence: CASSLLSSGGTSSYEQYF. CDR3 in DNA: TGCGCCAGCAGCTTGCTGTCTAGCGGGGGCACCAGCTCCTACGAGCAGTACTTC.

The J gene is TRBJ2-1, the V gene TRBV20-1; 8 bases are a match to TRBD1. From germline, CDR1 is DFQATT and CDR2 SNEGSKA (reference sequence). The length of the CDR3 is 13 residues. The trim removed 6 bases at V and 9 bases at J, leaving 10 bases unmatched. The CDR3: CSADRQGLAEQFF. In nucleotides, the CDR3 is TGCAGTGCGGATAGACAGGGGCTGGCTGAGCAGTTCTTC.

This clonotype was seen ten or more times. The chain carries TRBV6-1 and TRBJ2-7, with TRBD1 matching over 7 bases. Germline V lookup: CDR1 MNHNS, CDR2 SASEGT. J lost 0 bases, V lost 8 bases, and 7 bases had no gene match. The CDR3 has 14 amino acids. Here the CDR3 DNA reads TGTGCCAGCTACCGGGACAGAACCTCCTACGAGCAGTACTTC. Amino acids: CASYRDRTSYEQYF.

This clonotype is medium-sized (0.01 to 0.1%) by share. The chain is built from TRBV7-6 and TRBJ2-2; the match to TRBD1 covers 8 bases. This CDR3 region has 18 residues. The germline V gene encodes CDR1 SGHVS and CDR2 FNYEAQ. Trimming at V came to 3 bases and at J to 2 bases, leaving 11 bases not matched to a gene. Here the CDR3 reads CASSFGTGLWGNTGELFF. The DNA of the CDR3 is TGTGCCAGCAGCTTTGGGACAGGCTTGTGGGGTAACACCGGGGAGCTGTTTTTT.

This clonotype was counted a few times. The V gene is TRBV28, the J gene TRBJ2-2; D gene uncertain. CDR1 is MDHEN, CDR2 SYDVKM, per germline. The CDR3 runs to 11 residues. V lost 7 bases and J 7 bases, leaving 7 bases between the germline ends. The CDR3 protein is CASNEYGELFF. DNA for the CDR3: TGTGCCAGCAATGAGTACGGGGAGCTGTTTTTT.

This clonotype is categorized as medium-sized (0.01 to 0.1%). The CDR3 sequence: CASSLETSGGIPPPETQYF. CDR3 bases: TGTGCCAGCAGCTTAGAGACTAGCGGGGGGATACCTCCCCCAGAGACCCAGTACTTC. The chain carries TRBV7-9 and TRBJ2-5; 13 bases align to TRBD2. Unmatched junction bases numbered 12, after V lost 1 base and J lost 4 bases. The CDR3 spans 19 residues. The V gene's germline CDR1 is SEHNR and CDR2 FQNEAQ (reference sequence).

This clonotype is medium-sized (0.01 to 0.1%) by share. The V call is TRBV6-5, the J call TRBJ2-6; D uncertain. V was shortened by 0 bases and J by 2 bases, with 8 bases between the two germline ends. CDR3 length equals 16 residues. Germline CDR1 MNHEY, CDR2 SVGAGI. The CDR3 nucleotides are TGTGCCAGCAGTTACTCGGTGTCAACTGGGGCCAACGTCCTGACTTTC. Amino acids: CASSYSVSTGANVLTF.

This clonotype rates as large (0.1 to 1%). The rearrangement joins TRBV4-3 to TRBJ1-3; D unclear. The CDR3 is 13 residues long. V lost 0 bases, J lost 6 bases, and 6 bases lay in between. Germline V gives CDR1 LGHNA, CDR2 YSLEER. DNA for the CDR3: TGCGCCAGCAGCCAAGATCGTGAAAACACCATATATTTT. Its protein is CASSQDRENTIYF.

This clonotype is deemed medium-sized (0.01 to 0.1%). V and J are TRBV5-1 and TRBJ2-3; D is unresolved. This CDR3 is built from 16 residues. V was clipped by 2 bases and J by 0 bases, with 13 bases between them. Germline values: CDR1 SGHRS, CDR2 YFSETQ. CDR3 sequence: CASSLTPTTSTDTQYF. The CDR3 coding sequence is TGCGCCAGCAGCTTAACCCCCACAACTAGCACAGATACGCAGTATTTT. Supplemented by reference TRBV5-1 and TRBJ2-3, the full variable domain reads KAGVTQTPRYLIKTRGQQVTLSCSPISGHRSVSWYQQTPGQGLQFLFEYFSETQRNKGNFPGRFSGRQFSNSRSEMNVSTLELGDSALYLCASSLTPTTSTDTQYFGPGTRLTVL.

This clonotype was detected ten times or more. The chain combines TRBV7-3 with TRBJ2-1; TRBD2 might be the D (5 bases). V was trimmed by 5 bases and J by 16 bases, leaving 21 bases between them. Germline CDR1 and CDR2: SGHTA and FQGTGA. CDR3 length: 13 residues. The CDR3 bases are TGTGCCAGCAGCGCACATCCGGCCGCGGGCCTCTTCTTC. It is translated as CASSAHPAAGLFF.

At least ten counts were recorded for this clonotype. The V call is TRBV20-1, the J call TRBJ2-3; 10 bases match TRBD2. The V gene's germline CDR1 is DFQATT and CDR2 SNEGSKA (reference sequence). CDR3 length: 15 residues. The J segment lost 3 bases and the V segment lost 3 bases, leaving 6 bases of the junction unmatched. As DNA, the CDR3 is TGCAGTGCTAGGGAAGGACTAGCGGATACAGATACGCAGTATTTT. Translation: CSAREGLADTDTQYF.

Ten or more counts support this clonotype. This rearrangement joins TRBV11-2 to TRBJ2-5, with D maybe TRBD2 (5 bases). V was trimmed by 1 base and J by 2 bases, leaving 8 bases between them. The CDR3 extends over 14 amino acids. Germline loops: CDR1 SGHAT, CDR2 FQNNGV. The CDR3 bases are TGTGCCAGCAGCTTAGGGCGGGTACAAGAGACCCAGTACTTC. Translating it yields CASSLGRVQETQYF.

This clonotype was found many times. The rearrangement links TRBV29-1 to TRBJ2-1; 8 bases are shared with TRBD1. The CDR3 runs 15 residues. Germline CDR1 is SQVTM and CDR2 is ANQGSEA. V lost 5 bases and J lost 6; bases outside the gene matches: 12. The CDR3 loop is CSVLRQGSFSNEQFF. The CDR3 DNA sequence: TGCAGCGTTCTCAGACAGGGGAGTTTTAGCAATGAGCAGTTCTTC.

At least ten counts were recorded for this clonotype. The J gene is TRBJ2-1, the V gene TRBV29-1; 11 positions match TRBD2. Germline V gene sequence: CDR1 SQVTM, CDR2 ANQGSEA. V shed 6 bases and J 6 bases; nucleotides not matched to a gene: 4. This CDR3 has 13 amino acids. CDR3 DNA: TGCAGCGTGCGGACTAGCGGGTCCAATGAGCAGTTCTTC. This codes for CSVRTSGSNEQFF.

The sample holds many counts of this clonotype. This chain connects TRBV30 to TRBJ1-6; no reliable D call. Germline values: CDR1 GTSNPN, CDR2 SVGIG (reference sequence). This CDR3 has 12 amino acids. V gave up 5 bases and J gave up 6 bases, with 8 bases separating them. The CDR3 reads CAWGRVNSPLHF. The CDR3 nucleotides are TGTGCCTGGGGGCGGGTTAATTCACCCCTCCACTTT.

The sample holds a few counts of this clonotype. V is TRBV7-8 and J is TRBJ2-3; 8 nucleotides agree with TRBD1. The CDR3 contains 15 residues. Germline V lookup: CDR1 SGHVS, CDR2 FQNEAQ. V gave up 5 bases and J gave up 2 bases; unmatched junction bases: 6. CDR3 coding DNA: TGTGCCAGCAGCCTGGACAGGGCGAACACAGATACGCAGTATTTT. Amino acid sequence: CASSLDRANTDTQYF.